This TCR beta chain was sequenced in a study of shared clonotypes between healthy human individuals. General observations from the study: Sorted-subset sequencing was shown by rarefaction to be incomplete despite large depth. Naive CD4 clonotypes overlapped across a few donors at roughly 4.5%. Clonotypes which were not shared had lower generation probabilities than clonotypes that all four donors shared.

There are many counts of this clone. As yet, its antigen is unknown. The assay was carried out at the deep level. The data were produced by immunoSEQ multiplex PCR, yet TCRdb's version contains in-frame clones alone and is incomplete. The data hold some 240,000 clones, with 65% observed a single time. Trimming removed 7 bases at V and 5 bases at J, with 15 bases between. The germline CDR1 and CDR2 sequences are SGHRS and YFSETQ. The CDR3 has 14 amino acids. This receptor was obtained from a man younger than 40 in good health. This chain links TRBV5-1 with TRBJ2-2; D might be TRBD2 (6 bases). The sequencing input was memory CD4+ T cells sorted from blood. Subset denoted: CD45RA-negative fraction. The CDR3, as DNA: TGCGCCAGCTTACCGGGACTTCAGACCGGGGAGCTGTTTTTT. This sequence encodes CASLPGLQTGELFF.